This paragraph covers one T cell receptor (beta chain) sequence. The CDR3 runs 17 residues. The J segment lost 2 bases and the V segment lost 3 bases, leaving 13 bases of the junction unmatched. In germline, CDR1 is MGHDK, CDR2 SYGVNS. The entry originates in a study of shared clonotypes between healthy human individuals. Every subset's genomic DNA went evenly onto several immunoSEQ plates. Sequenced by immunoSEQ multiplex PCR; TCRdb stores in-frame clones only, minus some. The data hold around 340,000 clones, with around four fifths observed a single time. HIV-negative, healthy adults without recent acute infections or vaccinations were the donors.

What was sequenced was memory CD4+ T cells sorted from blood. The subset: CD45RA-negative fraction. This chain links TRBV25-1 with TRBJ2-7; 7 nucleotides agree with TRBD2. This sequence was found in a man aged 30-40 years in good health. Here the CDR3 DNA reads TGTGCCAGCAGTGATCCCCGCGGACTAGTAGGGGCCTACGAGCAGTACTTC. Its protein is CASSDPRGLVGAYEQYF.